A selection of T cell receptor beta chains follows, all from one sample in a study of blood T cells in healthy people across ages. TCRdb re-called the 5' RACE reads through MiXCR, storing one row per CDR3 protein. The repertoire holds over 1,500,000 distinct CDR3 sequences, with around half as singletons. The sample taken for sequencing was blood. Receptors originate from a woman in her forties in good health. CDR3s include the opening cysteine and the closing phenylalanine or tryptophan.

v_gene,j_gene,CDR3aa
TRBV2,TRBJ2-5,CASNRQGGIKETQYF
TRBV9,TRBJ2-7,CASSASSGTGIYEQYF
TRBV6-5,TRBJ2-5,CASSYVGEQTQYF
TRBV10-3,TRBJ1-6,CAIGTGSYNSPLHF
TRBV20-1,TRBJ2-7,CSARGGGLAYEQYF
TRBV18,TRBJ2-4,CASSPQTGLQYF
TRBV10-2,TRBJ1-2,CASKETGTGTYGYTF
TRBV6-5,TRBJ2-1,CASSYRVSGQGYNEQFF
TRBV6-2/TRBV6-3,TRBJ1-2,CASLGTGGLFDYGYTF
TRBV20-1,TRBJ2-5,CSARVRGGPETQYF
TRBV6-4,TRBJ2-3,CASSDTGRGEYTQYF
TRBV29-1,TRBJ1-2,CSATIQGANYGYTF
TRBV3-1,TRBJ2-1,CASSQDFLAGGPDEQFF
TRBV9,TRBJ1-1,CASSVWGENTEAFF
TRBV12-3/TRBV12-4,TRBJ2-1,CASSIYSQPNNEQFF
TRBV20-1,TRBJ1-2,CSARREVQRAGYTF
TRBV4-2,-,CASSHLAGEETQYF
TRBV2,-,CASSVVGLGETQYF
TRBV3-1,TRBJ2-5,CASRSALRDRRQETQYF
TRBV2,TRBJ2-1,CASLGLIPFF
TRBV20-1,TRBJ1-5,CSAGGQPYSNQPQHF
TRBV7-9,TRBJ2-6,CASSLSVLAYSGANVLTF
TRBV7-2,TRBJ2-1,CASSPPGQTYEQFF
TRBV5-1,TRBJ2-5,CASSVPTGTSGGETQYF
TRBV4-3,TRBJ1-2,CASSQAGGTNYGYTF
TRBV7-2,TRBJ1-1,CASSLYLTMNTEAFF
TRBV2,TRBJ2-5,CASSEGTGGREQYF
TRBV5-1,TRBJ2-4,CASSPGRDATAKNIQYF
TRBV6-5,TRBJ2-1,CASSLNPTGAYNEQFF
TRBV14,TRBJ2-1,CASSQGGSLTNEQFF
TRBV20-1,TRBJ2-7,CSARDPLAGVYEQYF